Given below is one T cell receptor (beta chain) in context. This sample is part of a study of shared clonotypes between healthy human individuals. Unsorted samples, those not sorted, used approximately 100 million PBMCs for genomic DNA. This table comes from immunoSEQ multiplex PCR, and its TCRdb copy is limited to in-frame clones, with some not included. Among about 490,000 clones listed, 81% were seen once. The clonotype originates from a woman aged 40 to 50 in good health. Some clones in this sample may be carry-over from other donors' samples. The specimen sequenced was PBMCs.

CDR3 nucleotides: TGCGCCAGCAGCCTGGGTCGGGGCTTCACCGGGGAGCTGTTTTTT. It translates to CASSLGRGFTGELFF. This chain joins TRBV5-1 and TRBJ2-2; TRBD1 or TRBD2 may be the D gene (5 bases each). V dropped 4 bases and J dropped 4 bases, with 14 bases sitting between them. From germline, CDR1 is SGHRS and CDR2 YFSETQ. The CDR3 is 15 residues long.